This TCR beta chain was identified during a study of T cells expressing NK-cell markers. Overall study: Sorted T-cell subsets CD3+CD56+NKG2C+, CD3+CD56+NKG2C- and CD3+CD56-NKG2C+ were TCR beta-sequenced. Whole-study findings and limits: Several donors' CD3+CD56-NKG2C+ cells were dominated by the same clonotypes. Of CD8+ T cells, about 1.0-8% belonged to dominant NKG2C+ clonotypes in several donors.

For TCR beta, cDNA was produced by 5'RACE template switching with UMIs. No DNA is given; TCRdb re-called the 5' RACE reads and lists each CDR3 protein once. This sample's table reports 150,000 to 200,000 distinct CDR3 sequences. From germline, CDR1 is PRHDT and CDR2 FYEKMQ (reference sequence). The CDR3 spans 16 residues. As concerns this clonotype: Its antigen is still unknown.

The chain couples TRBV13 to TRBJ1-1. Sequenced sample: blood T cells: a sorted CD56 or NKG2C T cell subset, CD4+ or CD8+ T cells, or bulk PBMC T cells (not recorded which). The source is a woman between 18 and 75 years old in good health. The CDR3 loop is CASSPSRQIGGTEAFF. Full variable domain (remainder filled in from reference TRBV13 and TRBJ1-1): AAGVIQSPRHLIKEKRETATLKCYPIPRHDTVYWYQQGPGQDPQFLISFYEKMQSDKGSIPDRFSAQQFSDYHSELNMSSLELGDSALYFCASSPSRQIGGTEAFFGQGTRLTVV.